This TCR beta chain was identified during a study of T cell clones after liver transplantation. Study observations and caveats: A significant post-transplant drop in circulating graft-donor-reactive CD4 TCRbeta sequences occurred in most of the 8 subjects. A larger donor-reactive than third-party decline suggested partial antigen-specific deletion.

Germline assignment: CDR1 MDHEN and CDR2 SYDVKM. Germline trimming cut 8 bases from V and 5 bases from J; bases unmatched to any gene: 4. This CDR3 has 12 amino acids. Sorting of unstimulated PBMCs yielded separate CD3+CD4+ and CD3+CD8+ fractions. The repertoire was sequenced with immunoSEQ multiplex PCR; TCRdb's copy has only in-frame clones and lacks some. The sample has 70,000 to 85,000 clones; about four fifths are singletons. For this clone: Its antigen is not identified.

The genes are TRBV28 and TRBJ1-2, with 8 bases fitting TRBD1. The TCR originated in a human donor who received a liver transplant. Sequences were derived from CD4+ T cells from blood, sampled before liver transplant. The CDR3 protein is CASGGQVYGYTF. The CDR3 nucleotides are TGTGCCAGCGGGGGACAGGTGTATGGCTACACCTTC.